This TCR beta chain comes out of a study of OX40 agonist ivuxolimab in advanced cancers. J was trimmed by 1 base and V by 6 bases; bases with no gene match: 5. This CDR3 region has 13 residues. The germline V gene encodes CDR1 SQVTM and CDR2 ANQGSEA. Sequencing was performed with immunoSEQ multiplex PCR; in TCRdb, only in-frame clones are kept and a portion is missing. Of about 18,000 clones detected, about two thirds appear once; the ten largest clones hold more than 20%. The chain has TRBV29-1 and TRBJ1-1; 7 bases align to TRBD1. Specimen: CD4+ or CD8+ T cells sorted from blood, collected in a trial of the OX40 agonist ivuxolimab. The TCR comes from an adult with an advanced solid tumor such as melanoma, head and neck, liver or kidney cancer. CDR3 nucleotides: TGCAGCGTGTTTACAGGGGCGAACACTGAAGCTTTCTTT. Amino acid sequence: CSVFTGANTEAFF.